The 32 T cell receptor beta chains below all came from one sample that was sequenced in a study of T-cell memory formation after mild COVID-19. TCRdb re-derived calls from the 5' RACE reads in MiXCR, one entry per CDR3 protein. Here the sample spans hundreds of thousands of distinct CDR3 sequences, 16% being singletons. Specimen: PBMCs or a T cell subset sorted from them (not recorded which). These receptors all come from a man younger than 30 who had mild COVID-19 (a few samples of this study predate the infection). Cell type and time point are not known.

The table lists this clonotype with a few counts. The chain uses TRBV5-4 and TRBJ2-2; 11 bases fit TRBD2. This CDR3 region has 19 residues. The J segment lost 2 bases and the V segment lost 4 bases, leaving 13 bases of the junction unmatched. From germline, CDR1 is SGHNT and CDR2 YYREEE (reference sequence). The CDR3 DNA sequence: TGTGCCAGCAGCCAGTACATACATAGCGGGGGGGCCAACACCGGGGAGCTGTTTTTT. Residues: CASSQYIHSGGANTGELFF.

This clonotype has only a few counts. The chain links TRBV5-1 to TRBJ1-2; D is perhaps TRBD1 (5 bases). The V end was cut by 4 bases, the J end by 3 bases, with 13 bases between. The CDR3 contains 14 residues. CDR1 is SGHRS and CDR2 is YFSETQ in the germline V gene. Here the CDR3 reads CASSGGPSDYGYTF. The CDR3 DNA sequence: TGCGCCAGCAGCGGGGGACCGAGCGACTATGGCTACACCTTC.

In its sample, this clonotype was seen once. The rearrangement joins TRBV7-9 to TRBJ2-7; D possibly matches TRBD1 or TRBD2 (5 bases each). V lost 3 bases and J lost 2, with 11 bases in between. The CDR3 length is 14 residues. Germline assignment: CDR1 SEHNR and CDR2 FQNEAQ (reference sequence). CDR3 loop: CASSFPGPTYEQYF. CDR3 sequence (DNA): TGTGCCAGCAGCTTCCCGGGACCCACCTACGAGCAGTACTTC.

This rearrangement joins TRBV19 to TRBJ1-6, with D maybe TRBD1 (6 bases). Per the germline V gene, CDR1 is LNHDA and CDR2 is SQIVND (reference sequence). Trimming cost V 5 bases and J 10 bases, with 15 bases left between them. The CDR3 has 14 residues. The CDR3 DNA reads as TGTGCCAGTAGTTCTAACAGGGTAACGTCACCCCTCCACTTT. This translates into CASSSNRVTSPLHF.

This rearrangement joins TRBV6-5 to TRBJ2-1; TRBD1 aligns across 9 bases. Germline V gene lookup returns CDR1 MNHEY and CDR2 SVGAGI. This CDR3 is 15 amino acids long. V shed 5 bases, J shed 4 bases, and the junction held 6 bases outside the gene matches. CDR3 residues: CASSRPGQGYNEQFF. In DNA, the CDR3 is TGTGCCAGCAGTCGCCCGGGACAGGGATACAATGAGCAGTTCTTC.

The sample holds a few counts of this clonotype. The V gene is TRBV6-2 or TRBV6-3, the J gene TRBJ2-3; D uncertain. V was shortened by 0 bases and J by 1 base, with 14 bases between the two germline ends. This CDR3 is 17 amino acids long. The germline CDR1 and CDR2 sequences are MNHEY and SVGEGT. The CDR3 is CASSYSDPTGRTDTQYF. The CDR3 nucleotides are TGTGCCAGCAGTTACTCCGATCCGACTGGCCGCACAGATACGCAGTATTTT.

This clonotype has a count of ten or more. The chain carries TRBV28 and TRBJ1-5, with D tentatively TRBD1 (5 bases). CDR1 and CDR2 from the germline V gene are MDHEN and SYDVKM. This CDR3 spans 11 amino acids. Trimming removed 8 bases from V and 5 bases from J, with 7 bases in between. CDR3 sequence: CASGTDQPQHF. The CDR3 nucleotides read TGTGCCAGCGGGACGGATCAGCCCCAGCATTTT.

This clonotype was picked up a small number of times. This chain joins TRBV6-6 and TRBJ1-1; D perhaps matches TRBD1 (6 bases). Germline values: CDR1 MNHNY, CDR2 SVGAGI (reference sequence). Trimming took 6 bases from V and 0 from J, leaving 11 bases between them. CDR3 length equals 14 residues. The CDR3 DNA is TGTGCCAGCAGGCTCACAGGGATGAACACTGAAGCTTTCTTT. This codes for CASRLTGMNTEAFF.

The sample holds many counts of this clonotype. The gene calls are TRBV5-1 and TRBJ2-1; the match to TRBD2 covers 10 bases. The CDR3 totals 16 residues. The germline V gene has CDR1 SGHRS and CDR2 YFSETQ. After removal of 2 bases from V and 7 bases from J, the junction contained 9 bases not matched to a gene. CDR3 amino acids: CASSFYSGGARNEQFF. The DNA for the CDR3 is TGCGCCAGCAGCTTTTACAGCGGGGGGGCCAGGAATGAGCAGTTCTTC.

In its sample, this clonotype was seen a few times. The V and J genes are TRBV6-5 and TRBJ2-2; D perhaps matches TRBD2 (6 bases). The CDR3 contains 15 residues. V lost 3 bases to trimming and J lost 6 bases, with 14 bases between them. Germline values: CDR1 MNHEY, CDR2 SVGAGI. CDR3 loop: CASSYSGGESGELFF. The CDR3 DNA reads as TGTGCCAGCAGTTATTCCGGCGGGGAATCCGGGGAGCTGTTTTTT.

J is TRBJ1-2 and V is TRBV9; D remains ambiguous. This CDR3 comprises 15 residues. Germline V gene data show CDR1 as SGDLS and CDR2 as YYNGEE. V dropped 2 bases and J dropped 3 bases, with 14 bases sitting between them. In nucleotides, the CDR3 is TGTGCCAGCAGCGTGGAGGACTGGGGAGACTATGGCTACACCTTC. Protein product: CASSVEDWGDYGYTF. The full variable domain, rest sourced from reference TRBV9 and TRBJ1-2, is DSGVTQTPKHLITATGQRVTLRCSPRSGDLSVYWYQQSLDQGLQFLIQYYNGEERAKGNILERFSAQQFPDLHSELNLSSLELGDSALYFCASSVEDWGDYGYTFGSGTRLTVV.

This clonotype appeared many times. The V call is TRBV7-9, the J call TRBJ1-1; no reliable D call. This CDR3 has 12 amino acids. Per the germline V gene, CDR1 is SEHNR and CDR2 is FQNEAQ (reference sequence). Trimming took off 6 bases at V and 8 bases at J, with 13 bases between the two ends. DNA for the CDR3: TGTGCCAGCAGTCGTGTGGTGGCCGAAGCTTTCTTT. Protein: CASSRVVAEAFF.

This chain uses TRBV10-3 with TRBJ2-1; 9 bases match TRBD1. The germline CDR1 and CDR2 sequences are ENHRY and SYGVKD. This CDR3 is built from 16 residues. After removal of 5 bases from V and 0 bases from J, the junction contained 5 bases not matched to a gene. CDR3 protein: CAISRGQGSSYNEQFF. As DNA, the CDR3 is TGTGCCATCAGTCGCGGACAGGGGAGCTCCTACAATGAGCAGTTCTTC.

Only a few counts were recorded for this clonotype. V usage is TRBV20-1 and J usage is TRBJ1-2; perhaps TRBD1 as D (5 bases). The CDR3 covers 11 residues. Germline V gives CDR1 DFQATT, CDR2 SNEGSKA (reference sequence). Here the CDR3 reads CTGRQNYGYTF. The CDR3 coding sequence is TGCACGGGGCGCCAAAACTATGGCTACACCTTC.

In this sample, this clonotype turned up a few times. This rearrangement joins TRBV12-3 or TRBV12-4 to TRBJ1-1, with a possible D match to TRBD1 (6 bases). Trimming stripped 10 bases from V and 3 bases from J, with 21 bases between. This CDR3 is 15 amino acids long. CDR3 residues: CATGAGRGRYTEAFF. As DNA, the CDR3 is TGTGCCACCGGGGCTGGCAGGGGTAGGTACACTGAAGCTTTCTTT.

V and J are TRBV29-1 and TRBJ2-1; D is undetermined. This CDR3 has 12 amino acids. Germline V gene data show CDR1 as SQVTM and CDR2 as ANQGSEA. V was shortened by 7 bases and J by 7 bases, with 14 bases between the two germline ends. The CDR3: CSAVGGNNEQFF. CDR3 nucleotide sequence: TGCAGCGCCGTCGGCGGTAATAATGAGCAGTTCTTC.

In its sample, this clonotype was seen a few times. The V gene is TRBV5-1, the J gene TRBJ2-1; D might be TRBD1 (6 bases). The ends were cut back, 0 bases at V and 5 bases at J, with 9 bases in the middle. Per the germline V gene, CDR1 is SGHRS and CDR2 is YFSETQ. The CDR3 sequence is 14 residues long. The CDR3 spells CASSLARGDNEQFF. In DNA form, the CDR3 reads TGCGCCAGCAGCTTGGCCAGGGGCGACAATGAGCAGTTCTTC.

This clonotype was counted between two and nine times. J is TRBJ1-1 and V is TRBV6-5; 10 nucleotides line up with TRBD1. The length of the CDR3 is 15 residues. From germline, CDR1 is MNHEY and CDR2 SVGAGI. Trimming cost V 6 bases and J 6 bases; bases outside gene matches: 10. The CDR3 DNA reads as TGTGCCAGCAGAGAACCGGGACAGGGGAGTGCTGAAGCTTTCTTT. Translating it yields CASREPGQGSAEAFF.

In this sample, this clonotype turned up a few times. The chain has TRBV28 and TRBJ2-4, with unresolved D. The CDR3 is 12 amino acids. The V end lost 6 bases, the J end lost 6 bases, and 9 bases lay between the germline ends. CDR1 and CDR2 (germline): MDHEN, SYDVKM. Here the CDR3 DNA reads TGTGCCAGCAGAAACCCGCCAAACATTCAGTACTTC. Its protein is CASRNPPNIQYF. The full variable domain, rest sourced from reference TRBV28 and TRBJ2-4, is DVKVTQSSRYLVKRTGEKVFLECVQDMDHENMFWYRQDPGLGLRLIYFSYDVKMKEKGDIPEGYSVSREKKERFSLILESASTNQTSMYLCASRNPPNIQYFGAGTRLSVL.

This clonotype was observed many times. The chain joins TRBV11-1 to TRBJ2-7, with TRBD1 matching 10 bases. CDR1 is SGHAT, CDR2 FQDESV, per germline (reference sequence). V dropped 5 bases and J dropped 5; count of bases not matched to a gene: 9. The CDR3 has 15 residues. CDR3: CASSATTGGGDEQYF. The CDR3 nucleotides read TGTGCCAGCAGCGCGACGACAGGGGGCGGCGACGAGCAGTACTTC. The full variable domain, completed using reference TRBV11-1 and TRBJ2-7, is EAEVAQSPRYKITEKSQAVAFWCDPISGHATLYWYRQILGQGPELLVQFQDESVVDDSQLPKDRFSAERLKGVDSTLKIQPAELGDSAMYLCASSATTGGGDEQYFGPGTRLTVT.

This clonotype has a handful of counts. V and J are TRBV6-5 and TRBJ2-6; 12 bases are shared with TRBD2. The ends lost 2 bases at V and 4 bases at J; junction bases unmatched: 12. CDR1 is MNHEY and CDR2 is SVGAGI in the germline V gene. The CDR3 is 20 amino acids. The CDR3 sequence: CASSYVAASGGAHGANVLTF. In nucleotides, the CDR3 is TGTGCCAGCAGTTACGTGGCTGCTAGCGGGGGGGCACACGGGGCCAACGTCCTGACTTTC.

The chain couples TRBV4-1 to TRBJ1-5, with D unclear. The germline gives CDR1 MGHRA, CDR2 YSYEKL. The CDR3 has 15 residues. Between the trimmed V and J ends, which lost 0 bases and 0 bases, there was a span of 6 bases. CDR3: CASSQDAGSNQPQHF. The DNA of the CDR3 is TGCGCCAGCAGCCAAGACGCTGGTAGCAATCAGCCCCAGCATTTT.

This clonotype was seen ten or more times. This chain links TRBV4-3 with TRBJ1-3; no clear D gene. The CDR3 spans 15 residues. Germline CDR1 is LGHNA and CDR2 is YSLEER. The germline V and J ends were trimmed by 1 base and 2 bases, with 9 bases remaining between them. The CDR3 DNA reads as TGCGCCAGCAGCCAAGCGCGGACGGCTGGAAACACCATATATTTT. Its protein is CASSQARTAGNTIYF.

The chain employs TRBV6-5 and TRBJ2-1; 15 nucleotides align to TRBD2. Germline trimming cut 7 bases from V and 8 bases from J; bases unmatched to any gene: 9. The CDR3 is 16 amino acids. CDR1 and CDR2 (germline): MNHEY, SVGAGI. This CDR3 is CASTTGLAGGSHEQFF. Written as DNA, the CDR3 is TGTGCCAGCACCACGGGACTAGCGGGGGGTTCCCATGAGCAGTTCTTC.

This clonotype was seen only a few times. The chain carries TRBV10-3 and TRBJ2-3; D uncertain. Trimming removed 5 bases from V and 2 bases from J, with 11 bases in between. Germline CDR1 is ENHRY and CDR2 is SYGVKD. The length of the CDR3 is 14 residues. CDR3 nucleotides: TGTGCCATCAGTTTAGGCAGGTCCACAGATACGCAGTATTTT. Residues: CAISLGRSTDTQYF.

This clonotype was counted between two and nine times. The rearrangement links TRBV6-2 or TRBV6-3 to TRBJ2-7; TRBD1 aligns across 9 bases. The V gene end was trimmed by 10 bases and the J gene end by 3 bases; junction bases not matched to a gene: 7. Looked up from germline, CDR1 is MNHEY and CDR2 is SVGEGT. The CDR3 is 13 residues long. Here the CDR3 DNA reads TGTGCCACCGTGGGACAGGGAGTCTACGAGCAGTACTTC. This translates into CATVGQGVYEQYF.

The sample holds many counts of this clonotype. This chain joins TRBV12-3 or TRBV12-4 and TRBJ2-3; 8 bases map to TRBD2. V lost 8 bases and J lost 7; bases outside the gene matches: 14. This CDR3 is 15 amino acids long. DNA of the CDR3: TGTGCCAGCGGACTAACCGGGACTAGTCGATATACGCAGTATTTT. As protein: CASGLTGTSRYTQYF.

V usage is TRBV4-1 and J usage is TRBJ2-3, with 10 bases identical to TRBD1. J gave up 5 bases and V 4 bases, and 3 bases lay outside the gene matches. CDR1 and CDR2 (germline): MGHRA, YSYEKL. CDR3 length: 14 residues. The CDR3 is CASSPDRGLDTQYF. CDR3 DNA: TGCGCCAGCAGCCCCGACAGGGGGCTAGATACGCAGTATTTT.

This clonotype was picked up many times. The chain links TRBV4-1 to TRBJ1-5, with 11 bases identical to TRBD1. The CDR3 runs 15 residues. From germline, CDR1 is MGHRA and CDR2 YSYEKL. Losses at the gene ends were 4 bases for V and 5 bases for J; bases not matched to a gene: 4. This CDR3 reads CASSPGDRGYQPQHF. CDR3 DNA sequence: TGCGCCAGCAGCCCCGGGGACAGGGGGTATCAGCCCCAGCATTTT.

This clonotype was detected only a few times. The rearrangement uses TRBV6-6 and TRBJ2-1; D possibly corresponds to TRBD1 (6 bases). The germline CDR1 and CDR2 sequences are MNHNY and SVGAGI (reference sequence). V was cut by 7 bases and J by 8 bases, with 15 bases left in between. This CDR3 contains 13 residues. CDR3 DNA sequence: TGTGCCAGCAAAGGGACACCCTTAGATGAGCAGTTCTTC. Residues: CASKGTPLDEQFF.

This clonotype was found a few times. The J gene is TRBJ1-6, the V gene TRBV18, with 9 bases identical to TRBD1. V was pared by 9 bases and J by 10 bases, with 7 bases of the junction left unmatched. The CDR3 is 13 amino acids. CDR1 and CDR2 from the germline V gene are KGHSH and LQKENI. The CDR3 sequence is CASLGTGNSPLHF. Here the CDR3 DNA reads TGTGCCAGTCTCGGGACAGGGAACTCACCCCTCCACTTT.

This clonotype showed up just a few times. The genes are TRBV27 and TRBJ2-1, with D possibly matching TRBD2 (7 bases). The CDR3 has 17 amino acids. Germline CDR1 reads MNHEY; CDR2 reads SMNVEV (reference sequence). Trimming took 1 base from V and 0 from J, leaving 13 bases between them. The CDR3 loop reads CASSLLRGRSSYNEQFF. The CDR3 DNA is TGTGCCAGCAGTTTATTGCGGGGGCGAAGCTCCTACAATGAGCAGTTCTTC.